Below are 23 T cell receptor beta chains sequenced from a single sample in a study of cytomegalovirus exposure and HLA in healthy donors. PCR involved 60 Vbeta and 13 Jbeta primers. Assay: immunoSEQ multiplex PCR; the TCRdb copy retains only in-frame clones and omits some. The top ten hold 1% of the sample, which has about 170,000 clones, about 85% seen once. The specimen was PBMCs. The source is a boy aged 2-15 years in good health and CMV-seronegative.

The V call is TRBV28, the J call TRBJ1-1; 7 bases align to TRBD1. This CDR3 comprises 16 residues. The germline V gene has CDR1 MDHEN and CDR2 SYDVKM. V dropped 6 bases and J dropped 2; count of bases not matched to a gene: 12. In DNA form, the CDR3 reads TGTGCCAGCAGCCCTTGGACAGGTAACGGTAACACTGAAGCTTTCTTT. Its protein is CASSPWTGNGNTEAFF.

This sequence joins TRBV7-9 and TRBJ1-1; no definite D call. Trimming pared 6 bases from V and 1 base from J, leaving 12 bases between. The germline V gene encodes CDR1 SEHNR and CDR2 FQNEAQ (reference sequence). The length of the CDR3 is 14 residues. Written as DNA, the CDR3 is TGTGCCAGCAGTTTATGGCGAGGGAACACTGAAGCTTTCTTT. Translated: CASSLWRGNTEAFF.

The chain carries TRBV5-1 and TRBJ2-1; a possible D gene is TRBD2 (5 bases). Trimming removed 3 bases at V and 14 bases at J, with 12 bases between. The V gene's germline CDR1 is SGHRS and CDR2 YFSETQ. The CDR3 is made up of 11 amino acids. The CDR3 is CASSSDGVKFF. Written as DNA, the CDR3 is TGCGCCAGCAGCTCGGACGGGGTTAAGTTCTTC. Based on the CDR3 plus reference TRBV5-1 and TRBJ2-1, the full variable domain is KAGVTQTPRYLIKTRGQQVTLSCSPISGHRSVSWYQQTPGQGLQFLFEYFSETQRNKGNFPGRFSGRQFSNSRSEMNVSTLELGDSALYLCASSSDGVKFFGPGTRLTVL.

The rearrangement uses TRBV29-1 and TRBJ1-1, with 10 bases matching TRBD1. Germline CDR1 reads SQVTM; CDR2 reads ANQGSEA. V lost 1 base, J lost 7 bases, and 9 bases stayed unmatched. This CDR3 contains 15 residues. The CDR3 reads CSVEGETGGKCEAFF. CDR3 bases: TGCAGCGTTGAAGGGGAGACAGGGGGCAAATGTGAAGCTTTCTTT.

J is TRBJ1-4 and V is TRBV28, with 8 bases fitting TRBD1. J was trimmed by 4 bases and V by 4 bases; bases with no gene match: 11. Germline V gives CDR1 MDHEN, CDR2 SYDVKM. The CDR3 is 17 residues long. The CDR3 coding sequence is TGTGCCAGCAGTTGGGGGGGGACAGGTTCTAATAATGAAAAACTGTTTTTT. Encoded protein: CASSWGGTGSNNEKLFF.

V gene TRBV10-3 combines with J gene TRBJ1-5; 7 bases are a match to TRBD1. The CDR3 sequence is 17 residues long. The junction had 5 bases not matched to a gene; V was cut back by 0 bases and J by 0 bases. The V gene's germline CDR1 is ENHRY and CDR2 SYGVKD. The CDR3 loop is CAISESAGGNSNQPQHF. The CDR3 DNA is TGTGCCATCAGTGAGTCAGCAGGGGGGAATAGCAATCAGCCCCAGCATTTT.

This rearrangement joins TRBV2 to TRBJ1-4; 8 nucleotides match TRBD1. The CDR3 length is 17 residues. Germline assignment: CDR1 SNHLY and CDR2 FYNNEI. Trimming removed 0 bases from V and 7 bases from J; junction bases left unmatched: 10. The CDR3 nucleotides read TGTGCCAGCAGTGAAGCGCTTTGGGGGACAGGCCTTGAAAAACTGTTTTTT. Its translation is CASSEALWGTGLEKLFF.

CDR3 nucleotide sequence: TGTGCCAGCTCGGAGGACGGGGTATCTTTCTTT. Its translation: CASSEDGVSFF. This chain links TRBV6-6 with TRBJ1-1; D remains unclear. The length of the CDR3 is 11 residues. The germline CDR1 and CDR2 sequences are MNHNY and SVGAGI (reference sequence). The ends were cut back, 8 bases at V and 12 bases at J, with 16 bases in the middle.

The genes are TRBV28 and TRBJ1-1; possibly TRBD1 for D (6 bases). In germline, CDR1 is MDHEN, CDR2 SYDVKM. The CDR3 extends over 15 amino acids. Trimming left V 6 bases short and J 0 bases short, with 14 bases between. The CDR3 loop reads CASRQGPPMNTEAFF. DNA of the CDR3: TGTGCCAGCAGACAGGGACCCCCAATGAACACTGAAGCTTTCTTT.

This clone appeared once. The CDR3 loop reads CASSYDRGPAGYTF. CDR3 in DNA: TGTGCCAGCAGTTACGACAGGGGGCCAGCTGGCTACACCTTC. The gene calls are TRBV6-5 and TRBJ1-2; 10 positions match TRBD1. Germline values: CDR1 MNHEY, CDR2 SVGAGI. The CDR3 contains 14 residues. Trimming at V came to 2 bases and at J to 7 bases, leaving 4 bases not matched to a gene.

The chain employs TRBV6-4 and TRBJ2-2; 8 positions agree with TRBD1. CDR1 is MRHNA and CDR2 is SNTAGT in the germline V gene. Trimming cost V 5 bases and J 1 base; bases outside gene matches: 6. This CDR3 is built from 16 residues. In DNA, the CDR3 is TGTGCCAGCAGTCTGGGGACAGGCGGGAACACCGGGGAGCTGTTTTTT. This codes for CASSLGTGGNTGELFF.

The gene calls are TRBV2 and TRBJ1-5; the D gene is possibly TRBD1 (6 bases). The CDR3 contains 14 residues. Per germline, CDR1 SNHLY and CDR2 FYNNEI. Trimming cost V 3 bases and J 3 bases, with 9 bases left between them. CDR3 bases: TGTGCCAGCAGTGAGGACAGTATCAATCAGCCCCAGCATTTT. Encoded protein: CASSEDSINQPQHF. The full variable domain, its missing parts supplied by reference TRBV2 and TRBJ1-5, is EPEVTQTPSHQVTQMGQEVILRCVPISNHLYFYWYRQILGQKVEFLVSFYNNEISEKSEIFDDQFSVERPDGSNFTLKIRSTKLEDSAMYFCASSEDSINQPQHFGDGTRLSIL.

Here the CDR3 reads CAISEQKSYEQYV. The CDR3 nucleotides read TGTGCCATCAGTGAACAGAAATCCTACGAGCAGTACGTC. The genes are TRBV10-3 and TRBJ2-7; D unclear. The CDR3 extends over 13 amino acids. Trimming left V 3 bases short and J 1 base short, with 7 bases between. Per the germline V gene, CDR1 is ENHRY and CDR2 is SYGVKD.

The chain couples TRBV6-6 to TRBJ2-7; possibly TRBD2 for D (5 bases). V was shortened by 6 bases and J by 0 bases, with 9 bases between the two germline ends. This CDR3 has 13 amino acids. The germline V gene has CDR1 MNHNY and CDR2 SVGAGI (reference sequence). The chain's CDR3 is CASRAGGSYEQYF. In DNA, the CDR3 is TGTGCCAGCAGGGCGGGCGGCTCCTACGAGCAGTACTTC.

The V and J genes are TRBV10-3 and TRBJ2-5, with 12 positions matching TRBD2. The CDR3 totals 16 residues. Germline V lookup: CDR1 ENHRY, CDR2 SYGVKD. Trimming removed 7 bases from V and 3 bases from J; junction bases left unmatched: 9. The CDR3 DNA is TGTGCCATCAATACACTAGCGGGGGGAACAAAAGAGACCCAGTACTTC. It is translated as CAINTLAGGTKETQYF.

This clone showed up just a few times. The rearrangement joins TRBV5-1 to TRBJ2-3; 7 bases line up with TRBD2. Looked up from germline, CDR1 is SGHRS and CDR2 is YFSETQ. This CDR3 has 16 amino acids. The ends lost 0 bases at V and 3 bases at J; junction bases unmatched: 7. CDR3 coding DNA: TGCGCCAGCAGCTTGGTGGGCGGGAGTTTTACAGATACGCAGTATTTT. It specifies CASSLVGGSFTDTQYF. The full variable domain, with the rest looked up from reference TRBV5-1 and TRBJ2-3, is KAGVTQTPRYLIKTRGQQVTLSCSPISGHRSVSWYQQTPGQGLQFLFEYFSETQRNKGNFPGRFSGRQFSNSRSEMNVSTLELGDSALYLCASSLVGGSFTDTQYFGPGTRLTVL.

This chain uses TRBV27 with TRBJ1-1, with a weak D call TRBD1 (6 bases). The CDR3 runs 13 residues. The germline CDR1 and CDR2 sequences are MNHEY and SMNVEV (reference sequence). The germline V and J ends were trimmed by 5 bases and 1 base, with 8 bases remaining between them. DNA for the CDR3: TGTGCCAGCAGTGGCAGGGGGAACACTGAAGCTTTCTTT. It specifies CASSGRGNTEAFF.

J is TRBJ1-1 and V is TRBV20-1; tentative D call: TRBD1 (5 bases). Between the trimmed V and J ends, which lost 7 bases and 7 bases, there was a span of 13 bases. CDR1 and CDR2 (germline): DFQATT, SNEGSKA (reference sequence). This CDR3 region has 11 residues. The DNA of the CDR3 is TGCAGTGTTACTCAGGGACTTGAAGCTTTCTTT. It codes for CSVTQGLEAFF.

Note on this clone: An end of the junction differs from the germline gene, which may be a read error. The rearrangement links TRBV7-9 to TRBJ1-2; 7 positions match TRBD1. CDR3 length equals 12 residues. CDR1 and CDR2 (germline): SEHNR, FQNEAQ (reference sequence). The CDR3 loop reads CSSSSGQDGYTF. The CDR3 bases are TGTTCCAGCAGCTCAGGACAGGATGGCTACACCTTC.

The chain carries TRBV7-9 and TRBJ1-6; 9 nucleotides align to TRBD1. J was trimmed by 14 bases and V by 0 bases; bases with no gene match: 2. This CDR3 comprises 13 residues. Germline assignment: CDR1 SEHNR and CDR2 FQNEAQ (reference sequence). CDR3 protein: CASSLAGTGSLHF. The CDR3 DNA sequence: TGTGCCAGCAGCTTAGCCGGGACAGGGTCCCTCCACTTT.

J is TRBJ1-2 and V is TRBV5-1, with unresolved D. Germline V gene data show CDR1 as SGHRS and CDR2 as YFSETQ. CDR3 length: 11 residues. Trimming cost V 4 bases and J 4 bases, with 5 bases left between them. The CDR3 DNA sequence: TGCGCCAGCAGCCCCTTCTATGGCTACACCTTC. Translated: CASSPFYGYTF.

The CDR3, as DNA: TGTGCCAGCAGTTTATCGGCTGGCGGGAACACTGAAGCTTTCTTT. Amino acid sequence: CASSLSAGGNTEAFF. The chain recombines TRBV27 with TRBJ1-1; no definite D call. Germline CDR1 MNHEY, CDR2 SMNVEV (reference sequence). The CDR3 spans 15 residues. V dropped 0 bases and J dropped 1 base, with 9 bases sitting between them.

The rearrangement joins TRBV5-6 to TRBJ2-1; 8 bases agree with TRBD2. This CDR3 spans 15 amino acids. V gave up 4 bases and J gave up 0 bases; unmatched junction bases: 3. The germline gives CDR1 SGHDT, CDR2 YYEEEE. The CDR3 nucleotides read TGTGCCAGCAGCAAAACTAGCGGCTCCTACAATGAGCAGTTCTTC. As protein: CASSKTSGSYNEQFF.